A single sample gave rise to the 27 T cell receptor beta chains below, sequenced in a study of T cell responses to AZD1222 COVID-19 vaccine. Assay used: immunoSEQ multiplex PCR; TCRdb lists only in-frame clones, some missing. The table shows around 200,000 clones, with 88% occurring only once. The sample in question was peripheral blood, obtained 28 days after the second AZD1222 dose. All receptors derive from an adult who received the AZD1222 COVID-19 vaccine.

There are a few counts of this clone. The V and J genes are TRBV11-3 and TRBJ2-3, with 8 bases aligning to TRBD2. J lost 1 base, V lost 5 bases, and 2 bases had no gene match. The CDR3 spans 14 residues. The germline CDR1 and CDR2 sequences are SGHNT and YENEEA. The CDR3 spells CASSAGLGTDTQYF. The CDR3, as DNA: TGTGCCAGCAGCGCGGGACTAGGCACAGATACGCAGTATTTT.

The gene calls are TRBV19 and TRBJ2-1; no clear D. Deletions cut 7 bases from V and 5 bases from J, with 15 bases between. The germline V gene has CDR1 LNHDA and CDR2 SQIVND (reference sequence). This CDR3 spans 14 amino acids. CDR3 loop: CASTWGGMNNEQFF. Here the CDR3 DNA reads TGTGCCAGTACCTGGGGTGGGATGAACAATGAGCAGTTCTTC. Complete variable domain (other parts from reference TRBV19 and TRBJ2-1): DGGITQSPKYLFRKEGQNVTLSCEQNLNHDAMYWYRQDPGQGLRLIYYSQIVNDFQKGDIAEGYSVSREKKESFPLTVTSAQKNPTAFYLCASTWGGMNNEQFFGPGTRLTVL.

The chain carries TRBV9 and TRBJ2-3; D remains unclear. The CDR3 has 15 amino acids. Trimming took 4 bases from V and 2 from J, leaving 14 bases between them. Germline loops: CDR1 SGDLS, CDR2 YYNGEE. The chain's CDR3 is CASSPKVYPTDTQYF. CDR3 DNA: TGTGCCAGCAGCCCTAAGGTATACCCCACAGATACGCAGTATTTT. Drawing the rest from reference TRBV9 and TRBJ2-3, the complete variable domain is DSGVTQTPKHLITATGQRVTLRCSPRSGDLSVYWYQQSLDQGLQFLIQYYNGEERAKGNILERFSAQQFPDLHSELNLSSLELGDSALYFCASSPKVYPTDTQYFGPGTRLTVL.

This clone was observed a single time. Here the CDR3 DNA reads TGTGCCAGCTCATCCAAGGGACAGTCCTACTCTGGAAACACCATATATTTT. Protein product: CASSSKGQSYSGNTIYF. The J gene is TRBJ1-3, the V gene TRBV18; 7 bases fit TRBD1. After removal of 5 bases from V and 0 bases from J, the junction contained 10 bases not matched to a gene. The germline CDR1 and CDR2 sequences are KGHSH and LQKENI. The CDR3 covers 17 residues.

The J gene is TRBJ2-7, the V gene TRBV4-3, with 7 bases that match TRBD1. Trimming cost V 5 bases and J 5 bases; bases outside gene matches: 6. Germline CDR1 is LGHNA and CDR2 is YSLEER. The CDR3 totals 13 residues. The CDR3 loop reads CASSMDRNNEQYF. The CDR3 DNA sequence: TGCGCCAGCAGCATGGACAGGAACAACGAGCAGTACTTC.

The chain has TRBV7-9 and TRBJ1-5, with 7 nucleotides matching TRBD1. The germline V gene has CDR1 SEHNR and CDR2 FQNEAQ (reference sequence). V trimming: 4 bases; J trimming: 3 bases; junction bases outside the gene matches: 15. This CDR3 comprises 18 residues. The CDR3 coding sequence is TGTGCCAGCAGCTCCTTAACGACAGGGCCGATCAACAATCAGCCCCAGCATTTT. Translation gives CASSSLTTGPINNQPQHF.

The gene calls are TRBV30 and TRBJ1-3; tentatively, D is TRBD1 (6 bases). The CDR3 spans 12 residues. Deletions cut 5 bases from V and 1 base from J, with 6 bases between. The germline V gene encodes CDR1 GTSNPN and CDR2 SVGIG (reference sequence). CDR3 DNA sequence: TGTGCCTGGGACAGGTCTGGAAACACCATATATTTT. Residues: CAWDRSGNTIYF.

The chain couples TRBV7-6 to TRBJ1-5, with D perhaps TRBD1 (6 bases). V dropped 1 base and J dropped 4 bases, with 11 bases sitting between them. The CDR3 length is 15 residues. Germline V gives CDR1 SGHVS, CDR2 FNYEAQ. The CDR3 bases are TGTGCCAGCAGCTTAGGGCACAGGGAGAATCAGCCCCAGCATTTT. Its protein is CASSLGHRENQPQHF.

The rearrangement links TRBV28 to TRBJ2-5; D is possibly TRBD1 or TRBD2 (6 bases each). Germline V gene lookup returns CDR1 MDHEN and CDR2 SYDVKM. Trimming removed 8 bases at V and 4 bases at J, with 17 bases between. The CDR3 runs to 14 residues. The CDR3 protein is CASVSGGQAETQYF. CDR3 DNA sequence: TGTGCCAGCGTGAGTGGGGGGCAGGCAGAGACCCAGTACTTC.

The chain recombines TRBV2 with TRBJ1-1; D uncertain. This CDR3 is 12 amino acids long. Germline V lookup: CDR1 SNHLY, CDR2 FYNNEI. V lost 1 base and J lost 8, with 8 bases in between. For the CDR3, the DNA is TGTGCCAGCAGTGAAGACGGGAGGGAAGCTTTCTTT. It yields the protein CASSEDGREAFF.

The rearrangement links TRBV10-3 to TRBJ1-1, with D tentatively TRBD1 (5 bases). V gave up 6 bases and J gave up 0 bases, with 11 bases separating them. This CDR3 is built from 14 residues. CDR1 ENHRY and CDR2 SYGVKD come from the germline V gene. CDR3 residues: CAIRLTVMNTEAFF. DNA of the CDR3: TGTGCCATCAGGTTGACAGTTATGAACACTGAAGCTTTCTTT.

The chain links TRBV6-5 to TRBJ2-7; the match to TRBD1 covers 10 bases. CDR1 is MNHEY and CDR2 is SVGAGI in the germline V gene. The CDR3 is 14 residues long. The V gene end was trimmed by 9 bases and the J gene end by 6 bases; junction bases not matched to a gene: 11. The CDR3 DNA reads TGTGCCAGTTCTAGGGACAGGGGCCGCGGCGAGCAGTACTTC. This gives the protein CASSRDRGRGEQYF.

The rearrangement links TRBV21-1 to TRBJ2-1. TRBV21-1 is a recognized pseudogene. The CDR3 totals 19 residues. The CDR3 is CASSLPLGIISSSYNEQFF. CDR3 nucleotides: TGTGCCAGCAGCCTCCCTCTAGGGATTATCTCTAGCTCCTACAATGAGCAGTTCTTC.

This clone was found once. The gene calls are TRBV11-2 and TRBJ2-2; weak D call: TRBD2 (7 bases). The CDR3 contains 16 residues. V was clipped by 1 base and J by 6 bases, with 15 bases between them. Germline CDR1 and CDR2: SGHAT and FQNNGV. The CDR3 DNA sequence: TGTGCCAGCAGCTTAGCCTTCGGGGGGCTCGCCGGGGAGCTGTTTTTT. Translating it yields CASSLAFGGLAGELFF.

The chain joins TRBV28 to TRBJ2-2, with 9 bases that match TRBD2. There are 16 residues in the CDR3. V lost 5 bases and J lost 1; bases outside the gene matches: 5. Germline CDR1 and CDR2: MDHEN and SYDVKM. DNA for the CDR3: TGTGCCAGCAGTCCTCGAGCGGGAGGGAACACCGGGGAGCTGTTTTTT. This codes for CASSPRAGGNTGELFF.

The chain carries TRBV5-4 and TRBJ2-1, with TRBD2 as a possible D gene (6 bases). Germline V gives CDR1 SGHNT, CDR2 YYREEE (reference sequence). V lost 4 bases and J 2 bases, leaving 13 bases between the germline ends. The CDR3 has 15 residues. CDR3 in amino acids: CASSTRLDPYNEQFF. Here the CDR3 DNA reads TGTGCCAGCAGCACTAGACTAGATCCCTACAATGAGCAGTTCTTC.

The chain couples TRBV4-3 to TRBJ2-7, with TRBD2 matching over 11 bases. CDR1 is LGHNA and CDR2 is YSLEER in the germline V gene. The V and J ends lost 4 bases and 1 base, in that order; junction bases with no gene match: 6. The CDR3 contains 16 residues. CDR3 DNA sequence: TGCGCCAGCAGCCGGACCGGGACTAGCGGTTCCTACGAGCAGTACTTC. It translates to CASSRTGTSGSYEQYF.

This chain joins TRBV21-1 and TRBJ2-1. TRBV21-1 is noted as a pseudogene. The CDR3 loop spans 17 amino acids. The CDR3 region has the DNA TGTGCCAGCAGCCCCCGGGCACGTGCCCCCTCCTACAATGAGCAGTTCTTC. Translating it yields CASSPRARAPSYNEQFF.

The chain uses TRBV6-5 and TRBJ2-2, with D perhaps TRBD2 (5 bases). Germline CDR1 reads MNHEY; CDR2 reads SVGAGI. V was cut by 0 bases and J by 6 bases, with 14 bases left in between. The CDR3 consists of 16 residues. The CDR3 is CASSYSLPRAAGELFF. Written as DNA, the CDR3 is TGTGCCAGCAGTTACTCTTTGCCGCGGGCGGCCGGGGAGCTGTTTTTT.

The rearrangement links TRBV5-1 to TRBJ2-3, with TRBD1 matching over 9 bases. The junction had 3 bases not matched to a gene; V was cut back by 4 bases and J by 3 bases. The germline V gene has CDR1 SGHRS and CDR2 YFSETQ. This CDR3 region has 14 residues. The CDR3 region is CASSEGTGTDTQYF. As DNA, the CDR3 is TGCGCCAGCAGCGAAGGGACAGGGACAGATACGCAGTATTTT.

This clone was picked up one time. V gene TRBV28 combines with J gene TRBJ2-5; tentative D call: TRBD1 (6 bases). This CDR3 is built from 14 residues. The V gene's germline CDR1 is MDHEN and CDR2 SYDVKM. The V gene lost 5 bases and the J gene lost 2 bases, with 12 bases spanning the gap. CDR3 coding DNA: TGTGCCAGCAGTCCACAGGGCCCTCAAGAGACCCAGTACTTC. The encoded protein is CASSPQGPQETQYF.

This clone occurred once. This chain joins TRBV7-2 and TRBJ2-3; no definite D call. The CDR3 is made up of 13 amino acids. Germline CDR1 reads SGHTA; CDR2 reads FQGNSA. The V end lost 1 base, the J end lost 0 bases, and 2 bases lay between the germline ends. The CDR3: CASSLVSTDTQYF. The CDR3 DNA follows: TGTGCCAGCAGCTTAGTTAGCACAGATACGCAGTATTTT.

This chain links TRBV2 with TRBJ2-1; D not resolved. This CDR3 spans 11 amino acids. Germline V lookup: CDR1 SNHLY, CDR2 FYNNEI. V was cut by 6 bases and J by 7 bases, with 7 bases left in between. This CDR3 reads CASRVRNEQFF. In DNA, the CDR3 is TGTGCCAGCAGGGTGAGGAATGAGCAGTTCTTC.

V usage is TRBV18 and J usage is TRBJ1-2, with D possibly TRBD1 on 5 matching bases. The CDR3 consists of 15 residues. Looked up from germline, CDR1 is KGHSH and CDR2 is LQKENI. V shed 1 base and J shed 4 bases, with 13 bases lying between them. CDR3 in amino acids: CASSPQKGDLYGYTF. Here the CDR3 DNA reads TGTGCCAGCTCACCACAGAAAGGGGATCTCTATGGCTACACCTTC.

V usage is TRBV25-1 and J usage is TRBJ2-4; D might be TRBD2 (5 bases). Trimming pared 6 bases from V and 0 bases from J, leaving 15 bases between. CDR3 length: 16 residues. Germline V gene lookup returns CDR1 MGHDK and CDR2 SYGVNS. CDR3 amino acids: CASRTYGVLAKNIQYF. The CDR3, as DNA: TGTGCCAGCAGGACTTACGGGGTTCTAGCCAAAAACATTCAGTACTTC.

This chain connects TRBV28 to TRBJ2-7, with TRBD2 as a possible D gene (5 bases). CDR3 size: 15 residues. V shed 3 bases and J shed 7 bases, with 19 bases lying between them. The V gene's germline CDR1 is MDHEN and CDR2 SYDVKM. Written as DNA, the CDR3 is TGTGCCAGCAGTTTTGGGTCTAGCCCGATGAGAGAGCAGTACTTC. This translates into CASSFGSSPMREQYF.

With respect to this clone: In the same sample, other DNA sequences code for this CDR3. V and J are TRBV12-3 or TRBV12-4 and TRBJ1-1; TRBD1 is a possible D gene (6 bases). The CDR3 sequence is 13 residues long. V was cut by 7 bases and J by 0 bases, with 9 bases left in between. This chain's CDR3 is CASNQGLNTEAFF. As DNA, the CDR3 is TGTGCCAGCAATCAGGGGCTGAACACTGAAGCTTTCTTT.